This note documents a single TCR beta chain sequence. Its antigen is as yet unknown. This sample was included in a study of CD8 T cells in ankylosing spondylitis. The CDR3 is made up of 14 amino acids. Quantitative molecular-barcoded 5'-RACE generated the TCR beta libraries. From the 5' RACE reads, TCRdb called clonotypes with MiXCR, one entry per CDR3 protein. The repertoire holds fewer than 550,000 distinct CDR3 sequences, with approximately 5.3% as singletons. Regarding the study as a whole: Disease-linked clones bore a CD8+ phenotype and were relatively rare in peripheral blood. Disease-associated clones were reportedly significantly overrepresented in matched ankylosing spondylitis synovial fluid. Existing reports had already noted some motif variants in reactive arthritis synovial fluid and blood. Apparently characteristic of ankylosing spondylitis blood was a TCR beta motif (eight highly homologous variants).

The chain uses TRBV21-1 and TRBJ2-3; TRBD2, the table's D call, lacks a check against the DNA. TRBV21-1 is a pseudogene locus. Material for sequencing was blood, either unsorted or a sorted T cell fraction (not recorded which). This receptor was identified in a male donor with ankylosing spondylitis. The CDR3 DNA sequence: TGTGCCAGCAGCAAAGCCCGGGGGAGGGATACGCAGTATTTT. Translating it yields CASSKARGRDTQYF.